This TCR beta chain emerged from a study of blood T cell repertoires in COVID-19. TCRdb's copy holds only in-frame clones and misses some; the assay was immunoSEQ multiplex PCR. This table has approximately 200,000 clones, approximately 80% appearing once. The specimen was PBMCs or T cells enriched from blood (not recorded which). This TCR derives from a man aged 55 to 70 who had recovered from COVID-19.

The DNA for the CDR3 is TGTGCCAGCACCAGACTAGCGGGGTCGAATGAGCAGTTCTTC. This translates into CASTRLAGSNEQFF. The V call is TRBV6-5, the J call TRBJ2-1; TRBD2 agrees at 11 bases. The V and J ends lost 7 bases and 7 bases, in that order; junction bases with no gene match: 6. CDR3 length equals 14 residues. In germline, CDR1 is MNHEY, CDR2 SVGAGI.